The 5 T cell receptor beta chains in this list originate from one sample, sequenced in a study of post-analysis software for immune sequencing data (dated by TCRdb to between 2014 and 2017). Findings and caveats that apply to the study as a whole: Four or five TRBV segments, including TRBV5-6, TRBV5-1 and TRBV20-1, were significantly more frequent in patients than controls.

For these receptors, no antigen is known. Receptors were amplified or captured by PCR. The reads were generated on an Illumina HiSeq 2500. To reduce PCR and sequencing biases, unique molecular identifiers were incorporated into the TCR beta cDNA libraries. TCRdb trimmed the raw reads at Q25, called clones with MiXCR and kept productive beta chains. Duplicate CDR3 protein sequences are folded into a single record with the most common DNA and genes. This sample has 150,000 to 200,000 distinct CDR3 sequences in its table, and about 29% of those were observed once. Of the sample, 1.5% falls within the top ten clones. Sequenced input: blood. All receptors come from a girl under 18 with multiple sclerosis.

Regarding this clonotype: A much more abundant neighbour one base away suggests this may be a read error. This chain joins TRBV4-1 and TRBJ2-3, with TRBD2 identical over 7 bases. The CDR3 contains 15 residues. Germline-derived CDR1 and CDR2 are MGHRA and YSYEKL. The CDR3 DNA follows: TGCGCCAGCAGCCAAGCAGCGGGAATGGCAGATGCGCAGTATTTT. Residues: CASSQAAGMADAQYF.

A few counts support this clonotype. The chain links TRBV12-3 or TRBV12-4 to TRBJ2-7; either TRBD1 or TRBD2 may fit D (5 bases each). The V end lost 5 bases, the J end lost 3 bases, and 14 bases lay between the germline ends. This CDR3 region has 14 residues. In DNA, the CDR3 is TGTGCCAGCAGTCCCCCGGGACGGAGCTACGAGCAGTACTTC. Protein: CASSPPGRSYEQYF.

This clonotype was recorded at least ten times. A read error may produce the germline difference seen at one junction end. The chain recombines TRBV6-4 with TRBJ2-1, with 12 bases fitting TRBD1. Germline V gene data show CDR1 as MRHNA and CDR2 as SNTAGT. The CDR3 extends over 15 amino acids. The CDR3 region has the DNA TGTGCCAGCAGCCCCGGGACAGGGGGCTACGATGAGCAGTTCTTC. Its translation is CASSPGTGGYDEQFF.

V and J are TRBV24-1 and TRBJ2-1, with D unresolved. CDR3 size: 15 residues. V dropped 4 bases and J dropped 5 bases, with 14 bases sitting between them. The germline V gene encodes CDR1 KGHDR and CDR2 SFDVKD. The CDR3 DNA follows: TGTGCCACCAGTGACACCCCGGGCTTTGACAATGAGCAGTTCTTC. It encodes CATSDTPGFDNEQFF.

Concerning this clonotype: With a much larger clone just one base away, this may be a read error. This CDR3 is CASGWTGGSMQYF. The CDR3 coding sequence is TGTGCCAGCGGCTGGACAGGGGGCTCTATGCAGTACTTC. The genes are TRBV2 and TRBJ2-5, with 11 bases lining up with TRBD1. The V gene end was trimmed by 8 bases and the J gene end by 11 bases; junction bases not matched to a gene: 10. The CDR3 totals 13 residues. The V gene's germline CDR1 is SNHLY and CDR2 FYNNEI.